At least ten counts were recorded for the clone carrying this T cell receptor beta chain. Its antigen remains unknown. This record comes from a study of T-cell memory formation after mild COVID-19. From 5'RACE with constant-segment primers came TCR alpha and TCR beta cDNA libraries that carried sample barcodes and UMIs. TCRdb fed the 5' RACE reads into MiXCR, producing one record per CDR3 protein. The sample lists around 83,000 distinct CDR3 sequences, nearly 25% occurring once. General study results and limits: Detection of some responders pre-infection suggested pre-existing cross-reactive memory T cells participated.

The germline gives CDR1 MNHEY, CDR2 SVGEGT. The ends were cut back, 7 bases at V and 9 bases at J, with 7 bases in the middle. The CDR3 has 9 amino acids. The chain joins TRBV6-2 or TRBV6-3 to TRBJ2-7; D not certain. The clonotype comes from a man younger than 35 who had mild COVID-19 (a few samples of this study predate the infection). Cell type and time point are not known. Sequenced: PBMCs or a T cell subset sorted from them (not recorded which). The CDR3 region is CASTPTQYV. In DNA form, the CDR3 reads TGTGCCAGCACGCCGACGCAGTACGTC.